Described below is a single TCR beta chain sequence and its context. Its antigen remains unidentified. Trimming pared 2 bases from V and 0 bases from J, leaving 17 bases between. The CDR3 runs to 17 residues. Germline V CDR1 and CDR2: PRHDT, FYEKMQ (reference sequence). This entry belongs to a study of T cell responses to AZD1222 COVID-19 vaccine. General observations from the study: Donors were chiefly white British, with a greater number of females, and clonal diversity was perhaps underestimated. The breadth and depth of Spike-specific TCRs increased once two AZD1222 doses had been given.

Using immunoSEQ multiplex PCR, the repertoire was profiled, and TCRdb retains in-frame clones only, with some absent. The sample carries about 75,000 clones, around 87% recorded once. The receptor comes from an adult who received the AZD1222 COVID-19 vaccine. Sample: peripheral blood, taken 28 days after the second AZD1222 dose. The chain employs TRBV13 and TRBJ2-7, with D possibly TRBD1 on 5 matching bases. This CDR3 is CASSLRPQQDPSYEQYF. CDR3 in DNA: TGTGCCAGCAGCTTACGTCCCCAACAGGATCCCTCCTACGAGCAGTACTTC.